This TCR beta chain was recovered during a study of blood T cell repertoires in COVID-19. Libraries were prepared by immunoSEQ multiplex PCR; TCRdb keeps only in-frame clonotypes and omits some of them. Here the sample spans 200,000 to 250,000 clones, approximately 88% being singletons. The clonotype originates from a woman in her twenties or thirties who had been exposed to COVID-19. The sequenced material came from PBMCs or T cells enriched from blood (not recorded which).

The CDR3 nucleotides read TGTGCCAGCAGTTACAGAGGTTCGGCTTTCTTT. Amino acids: CASSYRGSAFF. V gene TRBV6-5 combines with J gene TRBJ1-1; D ambiguous. Germline CDR1 reads MNHEY; CDR2 reads SVGAGI. V lost 2 bases to trimming and J lost 11 bases, with 9 bases between them. The CDR3 has 11 residues.